Detailed here is one T cell receptor (beta chain). The antigen remains unidentified. This table comes from immunoSEQ multiplex PCR, and its TCRdb copy is limited to in-frame clones, with some not included. The repertoire holds about 150,000 clones, with about nine tenths as singletons. These data come from a study of T cell responses to AZD1222 COVID-19 vaccine. Study results and caveats: Spike-spanning, vaccine-associated CD4 TCRs were dominant at 160-218 and 743-854. White British people made up most donors, females outnumbered males, and clonal diversity was possibly underestimated. Nearly half of unique spike-specific TCRs reportedly avoided B.1.351 and B.1.1.7 mutated regions. With two AZD1222 doses given, Spike-specific TCR breadth and depth both rose.

Germline values: CDR1 SGHRS, CDR2 YFSETQ. The junction had 2 bases not matched to a gene; V was cut back by 3 bases and J by 2 bases. The CDR3 covers 14 residues. The chain recombines TRBV5-1 with TRBJ1-3, with 7 bases aligning to TRBD1. Sequenced material: peripheral blood, taken on day 0 of MenACWY control vaccination. This TCR was sampled from an adult in good health. CDR3 residues: CASSSTGAGNTIYF. The DNA for the CDR3 is TGCGCCAGCAGCTCTACAGGGGCTGGAAACACCATATATTTT.